Listed here are 12 T cell receptor beta chains from one sample, sequenced in a study of T cell clonality in common variable immunodeficiency. Findings of the study overall: In common variable immunodeficiency, TCR beta chains reportedly carried fewer deletions and N-nucleotide insertions.

Which antigens these TCRs recognize remains unknown. TCRdb's copy holds only in-frame clones and misses some; the assay was immunoSEQ multiplex PCR. This sample has about 15,000 clones, each found more than once. The sequenced material came from peripheral blood mononuclear cells. The receptors come from a human donor with common variable immunodeficiency.

At least ten counts were recorded for this clone. The read halts 3 residues ahead of the CDR3 end, with the missing end drawn from the germline J gene. The V and J genes are TRBV5-1 and TRBJ2-7, with 9 bases fitting TRBD2. Trimming removed 1 base from V and 3 bases from J; junction bases left unmatched: 5. There are 15 residues in the CDR3. Germline values: CDR1 SGHRS, CDR2 YFSETQ. CDR3 region: CASSLNLAGNYEQYF. The sequenced CDR3 bases are TGCGCCAGCAGCTTGAACCTAGCGGGGAACTACGAG.

Comments on this clone: The read comes to an end 3 residues before the CDR3 does, leaving the germline J gene to fill in the end. V usage is TRBV5-6 and J usage is TRBJ1-1; D gene ambiguous. Per germline, CDR1 SGHDT and CDR2 YYEEEE. The CDR3 runs 14 residues. The V end lost 0 bases, the J end lost 1 base, and 7 bases lay between the germline ends. Incomplete CDR3 DNA: TGTGCCAGCAGCTTGGACCAGAAGAACACTGAA. Translation: CASSLDQKNTE. The whole CDR3 reads CASSLDQKNTEAFF.

This clone was detected only a few times. The sequenced fragment ends 3 residues before the CDR3 boundary, so the rest is inferred from the germline J gene. The gene calls are TRBV5-1 and TRBJ1-5, with 11 bases identical to TRBD1. Germline V gene sequence: CDR1 SGHRS, CDR2 YFSETQ. J lost 5 bases, V lost 4 bases, and 2 bases had no gene match. CDR3 length equals 14 residues. The CDR3: CASSPDRGHQPQHF. The part of the CDR3 DNA that was read is TGCGCCAGCAGCCCGGACAGGGGGCATCAGCCC.

This clone showed up just a few times. The CDR3 extends 3 residues past the end of the read, so its final part is completed from the germline J gene. The chain has TRBV5-1 and TRBJ2-7; 10 nucleotides line up with TRBD1. In germline, CDR1 is SGHRS, CDR2 YFSETQ. This CDR3 comprises 15 residues. J lost 3 bases, V lost 4 bases, and 7 bases had no gene match. CDR3 sequence reads: CASSLRTGGDYEQYF. Partial CDR3 DNA: TGCGCCAGCAGCCTAAGGACAGGGGGGGACTACGAG.

By frequency in the sample, this clone is medium-sized (0.01 to 0.1%). The read gets to within 3 residues of the CDR3 end, and the germline J gene fills in the rest. The chain employs TRBV19 and TRBJ2-3; 11 bases line up with TRBD2. Trimming took 7 bases from V and 2 from J; bases not matched to a gene: 8. The CDR3 totals 16 residues. Germline V CDR1 and CDR2: LNHDA, SQIVND (reference sequence). CDR3 sequence: CASNPGLAVITDTQYF. CDR3 bases read: TGTGCCAGTAACCCGGGACTAGCGGTGATCACAGATACG. Together with reference TRBV19 and TRBJ2-3, the CDR3 gives the full variable domain: DGGITQSPKYLFRKEGQNVTLSCEQNLNHDAMYWYRQDPGQGLRLIYYSQIVNDFQKGDIAEGYSVSREKKESFPLTVTSAQKNPTAFYLCASNPGLAVITDTQYFGPGTRLTVL.

This clone was picked up a small number of times. Read data end 3 residues before the CDR3 end; the end is taken from the germline J gene. The chain links TRBV30 to TRBJ1-4; no reliable D call. Germline V gene lookup returns CDR1 GTSNPN and CDR2 SVGIG (reference sequence). The length of the CDR3 is 15 residues. V was clipped by 4 bases and J by 1 base, with 13 bases between them. The CDR3: CAWTRGGVTNEKLFF. The DNA read from the CDR3 is TGTGCCTGGACGCGGGGAGGAGTAACTAATGAAAAA.

This clone was detected a few times. The read finishes 3 residues shy of the CDR3 end, and the germline J gene is used to complete it. The chain links TRBV5-6 to TRBJ1-2, with D possibly matching TRBD1 (5 bases). The CDR3 contains 13 residues. Germline CDR1 is SGHDT and CDR2 is YYEEEE. Trimming took 10 bases from V and 4 from J, leaving 17 bases between them. This CDR3 reads CAGALRGGYGYTF. CDR3 bases read: TGTGCCGGAGCACTTAGGGGCGGCTATGGC. Drawing the rest from reference TRBV5-6 and TRBJ1-2, the complete variable domain is DAGVTQSPTHLIKTRGQQVTLRCSPKSGHDTVSWYQQALGQGPQFIFQYYEEEERQRGNFPDRFSGHQFPNYSSELNVNALLLGDSALYLCAGALRGGYGYTFGSGTRLTVV.

This clone is deemed medium-sized. The read terminates 3 residues ahead of where the CDR3 ends, so the germline J gene completes it. The gene calls are TRBV4-2 and TRBJ2-1, with 7 bases that match TRBD2. The CDR3 length is 20 residues. The V and J ends lost 4 bases and 8 bases, in that order; junction bases with no gene match: 26. CDR1 is LGHNA, CDR2 YNFKEQ, per germline. This CDR3 is CASSPGRDLAGSGKIYEQFF. The sequenced part of the CDR3 DNA is TGTGCCAGCAGCCCGGGGCGGGACTTAGCGGGTTCGGGCAAGATATATGAG.

For this clone: The CDR3 is cut off 3 residues early in the read; its end comes from the germline J gene. The chain carries TRBV6-2 or TRBV6-3 and TRBJ1-2; D not resolved. The V gene's germline CDR1 is MNHEY and CDR2 SVGEGT. V was clipped by 4 bases and J by 4 bases, with 19 bases between them. The CDR3 is 16 amino acids. The CDR3 sequence: CASSFPGVHRGYGYTF. CDR3 DNA, as far as it was read: TGTGCCAGCAGTTTCCCCGGGGTACATCGGGGCTATGGC.

Remarks on this clone: The CDR3 end lies 3 residues beyond the end of the read and is filled in from the germline J gene. The chain recombines TRBV2 with TRBJ2-3; possible D gene TRBD2, 7 bases. The germline V and J ends were trimmed by 6 bases and 2 bases, with 18 bases remaining between them. The CDR3 spans 16 residues. Germline lookup yields CDR1 SNHLY and CDR2 FYNNEI. The covered CDR3 bases are TGTGCCAGCAGAGATGGAGGGGGGGCCCACACAGATACG. Protein product: CASRDGGGAHTDT. The entire CDR3 sequence reads CASRDGGGAHTDTQYF.

The CDR3 here is CASSLAGPPLYEQYF. The CDR3 bases that were read are TGTGCCAGCAGCTTAGCAGGGCCACCCCTCTACGAG. This chain uses TRBV7-8 with TRBJ2-7, with D unclear. The CDR3 goes on 3 residues after the read ends, and that part is filled in from the germline J gene. The germline CDR1 and CDR2 sequences are SGHVS and FQNEAQ. Trimming removed 0 bases from V and 3 bases from J, with 12 bases in between. The CDR3 covers 15 residues.

About this clone: The sequenced fragment ends 3 residues before the CDR3 boundary, so the rest is inferred from the germline J gene. The gene calls are TRBV18 and TRBJ2-5, with D possibly TRBD1 on 6 matching bases. Germline values: CDR1 KGHSH, CDR2 LQKENI. Trimming cost V 3 bases and J 5 bases, with 10 bases left between them. This CDR3 has 13 residues. CDR3 DNA, as far as it was read: TGTGCCAGCTCACCTGGAGACAGGGAGACC. Amino acids: CASSPGDRET. In full, the CDR3 reads CASSPGDRETQYF.